These T cell receptor beta chains were read from a single sample in a study of shared clonotypes between healthy human individuals. Clones were sequenced by immunoSEQ multiplex PCR, and TCRdb holds only the in-frame ones, with some missing. The sample lists 2 million to 3 million clones; around nine tenths were seen once. The sequenced sample consisted of naive CD4+ T cells sorted from blood. These receptors came from a man younger than 30 in good health. CDR3s include the opening cysteine and the closing phenylalanine or tryptophan. D genes are given only for firm matches. Not every row has a clone size; where given, it reads once, few, many or a size class.

CDR3 protein: CASSEEVRVGRYGYTF; CDR3 DNA: TGTGCCAGCAGTGAGGAAGTGCGGGTTGGGCGCTATGGCTACACCTTC; J gene: TRBJ1-2; D gene: .; V gene: TRBV2; clone size: .
CDR3 protein: CASRGGTSSIYF; CDR3 DNA: TGTGCCAGCAGGGGGGGGACCAGCAGCATATATTTT; J gene: TRBJ1-3; D gene: .; V gene: TRBV6-6; clone size: .
CDR3 protein: CASSPPDSNYEQYF; CDR3 DNA: TGTGCCAGCAGCCCCCCGGACAGTAACTACGAGCAGTACTTC; J gene: TRBJ2-7; D gene: .; V gene: TRBV9; clone size: once
CDR3 protein: CAISDPLGDSLRNTIYF; CDR3 DNA: TGTGCCATCAGTGACCCCCTTGGGGACAGCCTCCGAAACACCATATATTTT; J gene: TRBJ1-3; D gene: TRBD1; V gene: TRBV10-3; clone size: .
CDR3 protein: CASSVWSGDNSPLHF; CDR3 DNA: TGTGCCAGCAGCGTCTGGTCAGGGGACAATTCACCCCTCCACTTT; J gene: TRBJ1-6; D gene: .; V gene: TRBV9; clone size: few
CDR3 protein: CASSQGGLAVGNTQYF; CDR3 DNA: TGTGCCAGCAGCCAGGGGGGGCTAGCGGTTGGGAATACGCAGTATTTT; J gene: TRBJ2-3; D gene: .; V gene: TRBV5-4; clone size: .
CDR3 protein: CATSRNLGQGNSPLHF; CDR3 DNA: TGTGCCACCAGCAGAAACTTAGGACAGGGTAATTCACCCCTCCACTTT; J gene: TRBJ1-6; D gene: TRBD1; V gene: TRBV15; clone size: .
CDR3 protein: CASTLRQGAYNSPLHF; CDR3 DNA: TGTGCCAGCACCTTAAGACAGGGCGCCTATAATTCACCCCTCCACTTT; J gene: TRBJ1-6; D gene: TRBD1; V gene: TRBV27; clone size: .
CDR3 protein: CASSLIGISNTEAFF; CDR3 DNA: TGTGCCAGCAGCTTAATAGGGATATCGAACACTGAAGCTTTCTTT; J gene: TRBJ1-1; D gene: .; V gene: TRBV7-8; clone size: .
CDR3 protein: CASSPARTGRAEAFF; CDR3 DNA: TGTGCCAGCAGTCCCGCACGGACAGGGAGGGCTGAAGCTTTCTTT; J gene: TRBJ1-1; D gene: TRBD1; V gene: TRBV28; clone size: .
CDR3 protein: CASSVAILGPNSPLHF; CDR3 DNA: TGTGCCAGCAGCGTAGCTATATTAGGGCCTAATTCACCCCTCCACTTT; J gene: TRBJ1-6; D gene: .; V gene: TRBV9; clone size: .
CDR3 protein: CAWRAEVGEGTGSQPQHF; CDR3 DNA: TGTGCCTGGAGGGCCGAGGTTGGAGAGGGGACAGGGAGTCAGCCCCAGCATTTT; J gene: TRBJ1-5; D gene: TRBD1; V gene: TRBV30; clone size: .
CDR3 protein: CASSFAETDTQYF; CDR3 DNA: TGTGCCAGCAGCTTCGCCGAGACAGATACGCAGTATTTT; J gene: TRBJ2-3; D gene: .; V gene: TRBV7-9; clone size: .
CDR3 protein: CATGTNLKDEQFF; CDR3 DNA: TGTGCCACCGGGACAAACCTTAAGGATGAGCAGTTCTTC; J gene: TRBJ2-1; D gene: .; V gene: TRBV15; clone size: .
CDR3 protein: CASSEQIMNTEAFF; CDR3 DNA: TGCGCCAGCAGCGAGCAAATTATGAACACTGAAGCTTTCTTT; J gene: TRBJ1-1; D gene: .; V gene: TRBV5-1; clone size: .
CDR3 protein: CASSQGGLHPATEAFF; CDR3 DNA: TGCGCCAGCAGCCAAGGAGGGCTGCACCCAGCCACTGAAGCTTTCTTT; J gene: TRBJ1-1; D gene: .; V gene: TRBV4-1; clone size: .
CDR3 protein: CASSTRTAGGTQYF; CDR3 DNA: TGTGCCAGCAGCACGCGGACGGCCGGGGGAACCCAGTACTTC; J gene: TRBJ2-5; D gene: .; V gene: TRBV11-2; clone size: .
CDR3 protein: CASRAQGWNQPQHF; CDR3 DNA: TGTGCCAGTAGGGCCCAGGGGTGGAATCAGCCCCAGCATTTT; J gene: TRBJ1-5; D gene: .; V gene: TRBV19; clone size: .
CDR3 protein: CASALLAGYEQYF; CDR3 DNA: TGTGCCAGCGCGTTGCTAGCGGGATACGAGCAGTACTTC; J gene: TRBJ2-7; D gene: TRBD2; V gene: TRBV6-6; clone size: .
CDR3 protein: CAISDGERDTQYF; CDR3 DNA: TGTGCCATCAGCGACGGGGAACGAGATACGCAGTATTTT; J gene: TRBJ2-3; D gene: .; V gene: TRBV10-3; clone size: .
CDR3 protein: CASKVGTGFPYEQYF; CDR3 DNA: TGTGCCAGCAAGGTCGGGACAGGGTTCCCCTACGAGCAGTACTTC; J gene: TRBJ2-7; D gene: TRBD1; V gene: TRBV27; clone size: .
CDR3 protein: CASRPGTPRETQYF; CDR3 DNA: TGTGCCAGCAGGCCCGGGACCCCCCGGGAGACCCAGTACTTC; J gene: TRBJ2-5; D gene: .; V gene: TRBV6-6; clone size: .
CDR3 protein: CASSYYGGSEAFF; CDR3 DNA: TGTGCCAGCAGTTACTATGGGGGGTCGGAAGCTTTCTTT; J gene: TRBJ1-1; D gene: .; V gene: TRBV6-6; clone size: once
CDR3 protein: CASSLEGRINQPQHF; CDR3 DNA: TGCGCCAGCAGCTTGGAAGGGCGGATCAATCAGCCCCAGCATTTT; J gene: TRBJ1-5; D gene: .; V gene: TRBV5-1; clone size: .
CDR3 protein: CASNLMGPRSYTF; CDR3 DNA: TGTGCCAGCAACTTAATGGGGCCGAGAAGCTACACCTTC; J gene: TRBJ1-2; D gene: .; V gene: TRBV5-6; clone size: once
CDR3 protein: CAWSTGTDISPLRF; CDR3 DNA: TGTGCCTGGAGTACCGGGACGGACATTTCACCCCTCCGCTTT; J gene: TRBJ1-6; D gene: .; V gene: TRBV30; clone size: .
CDR3 protein: CASSSVVGRNTEAFF; CDR3 DNA: TGTGCCAGCAGCTCAGTTGTCGGCAGGAACACTGAAGCTTTCTTT; J gene: TRBJ1-1; D gene: .; V gene: TRBV11-2; clone size: .
CDR3 protein: CASGRWTGGEQYF; CDR3 DNA: TGTGCCAGCGGGCGGTGGACAGGGGGCGAGCAGTACTTC; J gene: TRBJ2-7; D gene: TRBD1; V gene: TRBV9; clone size: .
CDR3 protein: CASSFPGLADQYF; CDR3 DNA: TGTGCCAGCAGCTTTCCGGGACTAGCGGACCAGTACTTC; J gene: TRBJ2-7; D gene: TRBD2; V gene: TRBV7-8; clone size: .
CDR3 protein: CASSLGREDQPQHF; CDR3 DNA: TGTGCCAGCAGCTTGGGCAGGGAAGATCAGCCCCAGCATTTT; J gene: TRBJ1-5; D gene: .; V gene: TRBV5-5; clone size: .
CDR3 protein: CASSLHRGDEQYF; CDR3 DNA: TGTGCCAGCTCATTACACAGGGGGGACGAGCAGTACTTC; J gene: TRBJ2-7; D gene: TRBD1; V gene: TRBV18; clone size: .
CDR3 protein: CASSTPGDLLAGELFF; CDR3 DNA: TGTGCCAGCAGCACACCAGGCGACCTCTTGGCCGGGGAGCTGTTTTTT; J gene: TRBJ2-2; D gene: .; V gene: TRBV21-1; clone size: .
CDR3 protein: CASSVEDGNYGYTF; CDR3 DNA: TGTGCCAGCAGCGTAGAGGACGGAAACTATGGCTACACCTTC; J gene: TRBJ1-2; D gene: .; V gene: TRBV9; clone size: .
CDR3 protein: CASSWGRGNTDTQYF; CDR3 DNA: TGTGCCAGCAGCTGGGGGCGGGGAAACACAGATACGCAGTATTTT; J gene: TRBJ2-3; D gene: .; V gene: TRBV7-9; clone size: .
CDR3 protein: CASRAGTDNTDTQYF; CDR3 DNA: TGTGCCAGCAGGGCCGGGACAGACAACACAGATACGCAGTATTTT; J gene: TRBJ2-3; D gene: TRBD1; V gene: TRBV6-1; clone size: .
CDR3 protein: CASSRDRSSGNTIYF; CDR3 DNA: TGTGCCAGCAGCCGAGACAGGTCCTCTGGAAACACCATATATTTT; J gene: TRBJ1-3; D gene: .; V gene: TRBV5-7; clone size: once
CDR3 protein: CASLRQGRKETQYF; CDR3 DNA: TGTGCCAGCCTCCGACAGGGGCGAAAAGAGACCCAGTACTTC; J gene: TRBJ2-5; D gene: TRBD1; V gene: TRBV6-6; clone size: .
CDR3 protein: CASSSFGPTPAEQFF; CDR3 DNA: TGTGCCAGCAGTTCCTTCGGGCCTACCCCGGCTGAGCAGTTCTTC; J gene: TRBJ2-1; D gene: .; V gene: TRBV6-5; clone size: .
CDR3 protein: CASSLRSGGVVSNEQFF; CDR3 DNA: TGTGCCAGCAGCTTAAGGAGCGGGGGGGTAGTATCCAATGAGCAGTTCTTC; J gene: TRBJ2-1; D gene: TRBD2; V gene: TRBV11-2; clone size: .
CDR3 protein: CASGHGEKLFF; CDR3 DNA: TGTGCCAGCGGACATGGGGAAAAACTGTTTTTT; J gene: TRBJ1-4; D gene: .; V gene: TRBV9; clone size: few
CDR3 protein: CASSGGASGSINEQYF; CDR3 DNA: TGTGCCAGCAGCGGGGGAGCTAGCGGGAGTATCAACGAGCAGTACTTC; J gene: TRBJ2-7; D gene: TRBD2; V gene: TRBV9; clone size: .
CDR3 protein: CASSLSGTLYEQYF; CDR3 DNA: TGTGCCAGCAGCCTTAGCGGGACCCTCTACGAGCAGTACTTC; J gene: TRBJ2-7; D gene: TRBD2; V gene: TRBV7-2; clone size: .
CDR3 protein: CASSQEGGRTDTQYF; CDR3 DNA: TGTGCCAGCAGCCAAGAGGGGGGCCGCACAGATACGCAGTATTTT; J gene: TRBJ2-3; D gene: .; V gene: TRBV4-2; clone size: .
CDR3 protein: CASSLAINPQPQHF; CDR3 DNA: TGTGCCAGCAGCTTGGCTATCAACCCCCAGCCCCAGCATTTT; J gene: TRBJ1-5; D gene: .; V gene: TRBV28; clone size: .
CDR3 protein: CASSERTGGSGNTIYF; CDR3 DNA: TGCGCCAGCAGCGAAAGGACGGGCGGCTCTGGAAACACCATATATTTT; J gene: TRBJ1-3; D gene: .; V gene: TRBV5-1; clone size: .
CDR3 protein: CAWSFGTSNYEQYF; CDR3 DNA: TGTGCCTGGAGTTTCGGGACTAGTAACTACGAGCAGTACTTC; J gene: TRBJ2-7; D gene: TRBD2; V gene: TRBV30; clone size: .
CDR3 protein: CASSYHLAGGRYEQYF; CDR3 DNA: TGTGCCAGCAGCTACCACCTGGCGGGGGGGCGGTACGAGCAGTACTTC; J gene: TRBJ2-7; D gene: TRBD2; V gene: TRBV5-4; clone size: .
CDR3 protein: CSAPRGTTPYF; CDR3 DNA: TGCAGTGCTCCAAGGGGGACTACCCCTTACTTC; J gene: TRBJ2-7; D gene: .; V gene: TRBV20-1; clone size: .
CDR3 protein: CASSGTGAYNEQFF; CDR3 DNA: TGTGCCAGTAGCGGGACAGGGGCTTACAATGAGCAGTTCTTC; J gene: TRBJ2-1; D gene: TRBD1; V gene: TRBV19; clone size: .
CDR3 protein: CASSPRDRGGQYF; CDR3 DNA: TGTGCCAGCAGTCCCCGGGACAGGGGTGGGCAGTACTTC; J gene: TRBJ2-7; D gene: TRBD1; V gene: TRBV6-1; clone size: .
CDR3 protein: CASSLGGQTNYGYTF; CDR3 DNA: TGTGCCAGCAGCTTGGGAGGACAGACTAACTATGGCTACACCTTC; J gene: TRBJ1-2; D gene: .; V gene: TRBV5-5; clone size: .
CDR3 protein: CASSFLRGSLSYEQYF; CDR3 DNA: TGTGCCAGCAGTTTTCTCCGGGGGTCCCTCTCCTACGAGCAGTACTTC; J gene: TRBJ2-7; D gene: .; V gene: TRBV28; clone size: .
CDR3 protein: CASSLEGLFQETQYF; CDR3 DNA: TGTGCCAGCAGCTTAGAGGGGCTCTTCCAAGAGACCCAGTACTTC; J gene: TRBJ2-5; D gene: .; V gene: TRBV11-1; clone size: once
CDR3 protein: CASSLDPGGGIEQYF; CDR3 DNA: TGCGCCAGCAGCTTGGACCCCGGGGGAGGGATCGAGCAGTACTTC; J gene: TRBJ2-7; D gene: TRBD2; V gene: TRBV5-1; clone size: .
CDR3 protein: CASSLEPGRREYF; CDR3 DNA: TGTGCCAGCAGCTTAGAGCCAGGGCGGCGGGAGTACTTC; J gene: TRBJ2-7; D gene: .; V gene: TRBV11-2; clone size: once
CDR3 protein: CASSYSLTHSENTQYF; CDR3 DNA: TGTGCCAGCAGTTACTCGCTGACCCACAGCGAGAATACGCAGTATTTT; J gene: TRBJ2-3; D gene: .; V gene: TRBV6-5; clone size: .
CDR3 protein: CASSLEVSTDTQYF; CDR3 DNA: TGTGCCAGCAGCTTAGAGGTCAGCACAGATACGCAGTATTTT; J gene: TRBJ2-3; D gene: .; V gene: TRBV7-2; clone size: .